The clone carrying this T cell receptor beta chain was counted only a few times. CDR1 and CDR2 from the germline V gene are LNHNV and YYDKDF (reference sequence). Germline trimming cut 1 base from V and 5 bases from J; bases unmatched to any gene: 3. The CDR3 extends over 15 amino acids. This sample is part of a study of T cell repertoires in cytomegalovirus infection. From the reads, TCRdb called clonotypes with MiXCR, one entry per CDR3 protein. This table holds 400,000 to 550,000 distinct CDR3 sequences, about 11% found once. Sequenced: PBMCs. The V and J genes are TRBV15 and TRBJ2-3, with 10 bases that match TRBD2. The clonotype comes from a human donor in good health (CMV status not recorded). Some clones in this sample may be carry-over from other donors' samples. The CDR3: CATSRVRTSGDTQYF. DNA for the CDR3: TGTGCCACCAGCAGAGTCCGGACTAGCGGAGATACGCAGTATTTT.